This T cell receptor beta chain was sequenced during a study of spatial heterogeneity in lung cancer (dated by TCRdb to between 2018 and 2020). Looking at the study overall: More beta-chain than alpha-chain transcripts were consistently detected, likely reflecting higher beta-chain transcript abundance. A strong correlation was found between TCR transcript counts in tumor regions and a T cell transcriptional module score from matched bulk RNA-seq. In the raw uncorrected reads, each unique combination of TCR and UMI appeared more than ten times on average. The study quantitatively compared TCR alpha and beta repertoires across multiple tumor regions, matched nontumor lung and blood in non-small cell lung cancer. TCR repertoire features were related to nonsynonymous mutation counts determined by whole-exome sequencing of tumor tissue. At surgery, 220 tumor regions, 64 matched nontumor lung samples and more than 50 PBMC samples were TCR-sequenced for both alpha and beta chains. What the research found in general, with its limitations: TCR-seq was estimated to cover only approximately 6.6% of tumor T cells for alpha chains and roughly 12% for beta chains. Additional single-cell paired TCR alpha and beta sequencing was considered necessary to confirm, at a functional level, the hypothesis that regional TCRs recognize regional mutations. Counts of ubiquitous and regional expanded TCRs were found to correlate with counts of ubiquitous and regional nonsynonymous mutations, respectively. The number of expanded intratumoral alpha and beta TCRs correlated with the tumor nonsynonymous mutation count.

The time point label corresponds to: sample taken at primary tumor resection. Samples were obtained from over 70 patients with early-stage, untreated non-small cell lung cancer from the lung TRACERx cohort. TCR sequencing used whole RNA extracted from tumor and nontumor lung tissue, or from cryopreserved PBMC samples, without cell sorting. Only patients with enough RNA available from two or more tumor regions were chosen for TCR sequencing. Before selection, tumor and adjacent nontumor lung specimens were reviewed by a lung pathologist. The receptor library was made with 5' RACE. Sequencing instrument: NextSeq 500. The TCR library protocol attached a unique molecular identifier to each TCR cDNA molecule to allow correction of PCR and sequencing errors. Per the authors' processing: Decombinator tools were used for TCR identification, UMI-based error correction and CDR3 extraction. TCRs above a frequency of 2 per 1,000, corresponding to the top 1% of the tumor frequency distribution, were defined as expanded. Expanded tumor TCRs statistically deemed absent (corrected P<0.05) from at least one tumor region were classed as regional, and all other expanded tumor TCRs were classed as ubiquitous. Renyi diversity was computed with the R vegan package after each repertoire had been subsampled 100 times to 5,000 TCRs. CDR3 similarity networks were built from amino acid triplet string-kernel similarity, with CDR3s being connected when pairwise similarity was above 0.82. The public reads were reprocessed in TCRdb via fastp at Q25 and MiXCR, keeping in-frame beta chains. One record per CDR3 amino acid sequence lists the most common genes and DNA. It is TCRdb's table, rather than the study itself, that gives the V and J calls and clone size. This sample holds about 13,000 distinct CDR3 sequences; approximately 4.6% were observed only once. Approximately 26% of the sample comes from the top ten.

CDR1 SGHAT and CDR2 FQNNGV were looked up in the germline V gene. From cysteine to phenylalanine, the CDR3 is 17 amino acids long. Only CDR3 DNA remains: 51 bases, in frame from the first base. V ends up 3 bases short and J 6 bases short, with an unmatched junction base count of 10. This clonotype showed up just a few times. Its antigen is still unknown. No qualities accompany the bases; no much larger clone lies one base away. This beta chain is a stray sequence in a library constructed for alpha chains; its clone size is not meaningful. The sequence derives from a male donor with early-stage non-small cell lung cancer. The sample here was lung tumor tissue, taken at surgery. The receptor chain draws on TRBV11-2 and TRBJ2-1, with 11 junctional bases fitting TRBD1. At the DNA level, the sequence is TGTGCCAGCAGCTTGAGGATCCGGGACAGGGGGGCCAATGAGCAGTTCTTC. It translates to CASSLRIRDRGANEQFF.